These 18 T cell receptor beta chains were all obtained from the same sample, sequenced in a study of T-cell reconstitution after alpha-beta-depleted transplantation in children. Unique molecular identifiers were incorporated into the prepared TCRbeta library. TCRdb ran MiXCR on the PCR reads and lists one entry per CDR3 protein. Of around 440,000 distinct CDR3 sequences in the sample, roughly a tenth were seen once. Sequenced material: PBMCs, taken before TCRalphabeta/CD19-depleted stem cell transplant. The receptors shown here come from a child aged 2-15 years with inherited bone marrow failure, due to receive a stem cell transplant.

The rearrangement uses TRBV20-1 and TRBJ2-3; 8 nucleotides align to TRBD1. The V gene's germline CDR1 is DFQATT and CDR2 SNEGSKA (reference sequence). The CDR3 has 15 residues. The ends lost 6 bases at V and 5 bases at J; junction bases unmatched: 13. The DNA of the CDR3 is TGCAGTGCCTCCCCTTTCAGGGGGCCTGGAGATACGCAGTATTTT. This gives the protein CSASPFRGPGDTQYF.

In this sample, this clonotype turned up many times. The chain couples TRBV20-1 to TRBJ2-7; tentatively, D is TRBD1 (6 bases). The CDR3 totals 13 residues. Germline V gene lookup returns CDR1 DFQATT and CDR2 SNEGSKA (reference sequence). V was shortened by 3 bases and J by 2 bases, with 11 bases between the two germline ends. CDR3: CSARDDRPYEQYF. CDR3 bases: TGCAGTGCTAGGGACGACAGGCCCTACGAGCAGTACTTC.

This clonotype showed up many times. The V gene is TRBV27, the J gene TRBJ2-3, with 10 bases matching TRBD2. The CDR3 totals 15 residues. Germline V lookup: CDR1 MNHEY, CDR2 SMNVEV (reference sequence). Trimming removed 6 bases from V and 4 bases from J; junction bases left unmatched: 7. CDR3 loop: CASSPLAGVADTQYF. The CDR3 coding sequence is TGTGCCAGCAGCCCCCTAGCGGGAGTCGCAGATACGCAGTATTTT.

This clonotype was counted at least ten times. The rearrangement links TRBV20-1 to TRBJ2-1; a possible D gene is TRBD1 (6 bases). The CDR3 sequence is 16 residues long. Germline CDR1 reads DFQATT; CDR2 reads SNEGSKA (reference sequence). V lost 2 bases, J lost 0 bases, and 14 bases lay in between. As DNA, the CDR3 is TGCAGTGCTAGACTTCGGGACATCGTCTCCTACAATGAGCAGTTCTTC. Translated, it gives CSARLRDIVSYNEQFF.

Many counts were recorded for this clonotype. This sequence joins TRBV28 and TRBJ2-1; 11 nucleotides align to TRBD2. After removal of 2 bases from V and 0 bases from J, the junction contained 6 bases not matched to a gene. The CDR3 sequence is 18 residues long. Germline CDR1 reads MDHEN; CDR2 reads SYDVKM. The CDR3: CASSLLAGGTPSYNEQFF. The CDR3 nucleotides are TGTGCCAGCAGTTTACTAGCGGGAGGTACCCCCTCCTACAATGAGCAGTTCTTC.

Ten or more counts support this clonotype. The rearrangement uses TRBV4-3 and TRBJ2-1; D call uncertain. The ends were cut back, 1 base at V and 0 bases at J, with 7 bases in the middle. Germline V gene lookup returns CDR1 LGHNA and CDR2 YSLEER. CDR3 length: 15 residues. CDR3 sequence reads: CASSQAVLSYNEQFF. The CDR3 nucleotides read TGCGCCAGCAGCCAAGCGGTTCTCTCCTACAATGAGCAGTTCTTC.

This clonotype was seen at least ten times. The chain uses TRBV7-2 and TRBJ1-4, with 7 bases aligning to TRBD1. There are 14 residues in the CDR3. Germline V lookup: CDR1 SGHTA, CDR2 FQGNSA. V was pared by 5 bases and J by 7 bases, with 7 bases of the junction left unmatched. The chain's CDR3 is CASSLGQAPEKLFF. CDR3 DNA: TGTGCCAGCAGCCTCGGACAGGCGCCTGAAAAACTGTTTTTT. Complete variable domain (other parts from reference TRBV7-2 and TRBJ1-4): GAGVSQSPSNKVTEKGKDVELRCDPISGHTALYWYRQSLGQGLEFLIYFQGNSAPDKSGLPSDRFSAERTGGSVSTLTIQRTQQEDSAVYLCASSLGQAPEKLFFGSGTQLSVL.

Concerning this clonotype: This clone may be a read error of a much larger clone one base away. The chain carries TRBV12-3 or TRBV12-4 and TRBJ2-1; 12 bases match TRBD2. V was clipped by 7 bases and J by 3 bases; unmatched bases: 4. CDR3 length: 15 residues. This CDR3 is CASTGTSGLYNEQFF. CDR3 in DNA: TGTGCCAGCACAGGGACTAGCGGGCTCTACAATGAGCAGTTCTTC.

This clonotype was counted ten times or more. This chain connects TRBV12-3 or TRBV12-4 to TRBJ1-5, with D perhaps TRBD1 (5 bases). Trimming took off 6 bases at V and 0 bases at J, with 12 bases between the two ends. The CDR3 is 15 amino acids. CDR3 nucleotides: TGTGCCAGCAGCCTCGGGACGGCTAGCAATCAGCCCCAGCATTTT. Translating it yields CASSLGTASNQPQHF.

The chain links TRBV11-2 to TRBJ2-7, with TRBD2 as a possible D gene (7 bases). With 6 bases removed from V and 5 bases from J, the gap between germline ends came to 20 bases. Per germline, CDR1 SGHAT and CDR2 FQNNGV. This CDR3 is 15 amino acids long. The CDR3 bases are TGTGCCAGCAGGGGGGGGGGCATAGGCGTGCACGAGCAGTACTTC. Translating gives CASRGGGIGVHEQYF.

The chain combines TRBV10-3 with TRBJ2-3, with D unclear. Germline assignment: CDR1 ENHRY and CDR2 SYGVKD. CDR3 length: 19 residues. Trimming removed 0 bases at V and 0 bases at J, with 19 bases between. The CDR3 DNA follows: TGTGCCATCAGTGAGTCGACATACGGCGCCAAATCTAGCACAGATACGCAGTATTTT. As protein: CAISESTYGAKSSTDTQYF.

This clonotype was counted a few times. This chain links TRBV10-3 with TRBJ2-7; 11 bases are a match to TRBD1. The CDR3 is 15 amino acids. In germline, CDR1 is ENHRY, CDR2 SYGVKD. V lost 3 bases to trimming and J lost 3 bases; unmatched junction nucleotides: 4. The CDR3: CAISDSDRGHYEQYF. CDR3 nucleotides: TGTGCCATCAGTGACTCGGACAGGGGGCACTACGAGCAGTACTTC.

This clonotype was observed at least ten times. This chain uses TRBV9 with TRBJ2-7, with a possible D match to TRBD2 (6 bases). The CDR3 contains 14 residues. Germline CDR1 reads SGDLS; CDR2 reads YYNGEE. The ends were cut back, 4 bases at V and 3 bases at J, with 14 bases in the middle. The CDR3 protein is CASSTGTGHYEQYF. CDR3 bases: TGTGCCAGCAGCACTGGGACTGGTCACTACGAGCAGTACTTC.

CDR3 DNA sequence: TGTGCCAGCAGCTTAGATTGGGATGAGCAGTTCTTC. This gives the protein CASSLDWDEQFF. The rearrangement links TRBV7-8 to TRBJ2-1; D remains ambiguous. The CDR3 has 12 residues. Germline loops: CDR1 SGHVS, CDR2 FQNEAQ. The germline V and J ends were trimmed by 1 base and 8 bases, with 6 bases remaining between them.

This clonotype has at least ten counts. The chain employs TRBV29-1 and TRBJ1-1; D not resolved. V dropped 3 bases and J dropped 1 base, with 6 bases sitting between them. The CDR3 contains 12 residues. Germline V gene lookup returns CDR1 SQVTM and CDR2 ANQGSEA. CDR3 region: CSVDRPNTEAFF. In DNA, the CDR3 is TGCAGCGTTGACAGGCCGAACACTGAAGCTTTCTTT.

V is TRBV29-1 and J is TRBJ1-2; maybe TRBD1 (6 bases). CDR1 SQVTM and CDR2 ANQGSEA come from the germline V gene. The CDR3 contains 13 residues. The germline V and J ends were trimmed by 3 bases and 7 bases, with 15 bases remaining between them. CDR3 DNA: TGCAGCGTTGATACGGGGGGCGGTGTTGGCTACACCTTC. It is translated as CSVDTGGGVGYTF.

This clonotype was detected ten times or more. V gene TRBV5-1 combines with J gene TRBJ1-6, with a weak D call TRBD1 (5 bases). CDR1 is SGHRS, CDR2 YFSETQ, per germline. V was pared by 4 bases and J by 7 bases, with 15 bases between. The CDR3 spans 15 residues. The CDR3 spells CASSVLVRGNSPLHF. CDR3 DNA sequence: TGCGCCAGCAGCGTCTTGGTTCGGGGGAATTCACCCCTCCACTTT.

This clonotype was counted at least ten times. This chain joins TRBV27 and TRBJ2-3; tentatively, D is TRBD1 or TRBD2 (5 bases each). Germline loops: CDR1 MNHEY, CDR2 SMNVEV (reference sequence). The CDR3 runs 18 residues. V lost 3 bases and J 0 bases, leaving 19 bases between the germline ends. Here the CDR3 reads CASSFQTPGTHSTDTQYF. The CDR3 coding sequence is TGTGCCAGCAGTTTCCAGACTCCCGGGACCCACAGCACAGATACGCAGTATTTT.